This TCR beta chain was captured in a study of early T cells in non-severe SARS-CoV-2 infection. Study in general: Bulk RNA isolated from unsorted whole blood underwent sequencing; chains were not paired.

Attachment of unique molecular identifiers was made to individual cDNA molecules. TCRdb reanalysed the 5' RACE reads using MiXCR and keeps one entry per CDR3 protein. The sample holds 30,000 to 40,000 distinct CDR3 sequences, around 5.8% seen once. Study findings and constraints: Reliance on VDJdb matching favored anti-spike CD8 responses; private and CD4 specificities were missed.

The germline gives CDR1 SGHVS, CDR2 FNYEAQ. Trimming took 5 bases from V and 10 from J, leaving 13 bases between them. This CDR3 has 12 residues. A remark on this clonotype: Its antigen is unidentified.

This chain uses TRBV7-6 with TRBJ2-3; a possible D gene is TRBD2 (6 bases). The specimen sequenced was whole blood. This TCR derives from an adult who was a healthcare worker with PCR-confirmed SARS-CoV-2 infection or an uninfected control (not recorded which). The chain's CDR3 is CASSARLGAQYF. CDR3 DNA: TGTGCCAGCAGCGCCCGACTAGGGGCGCAGTATTTT.